Sequencing of this TCR beta chain was carried out in a study of blood T cell repertoires in COVID-19. Methods used by the authors: From reference gene primer amplification, estimates of nucleated cell counts were derived. Libraries were prepared by immunoSEQ multiplex PCR; TCRdb keeps only in-frame clonotypes and omits some of them. D and trimming were read from the DNA, whereas the V and J calls and clone size are those reported in that table. The sample includes some 340,000 clones, roughly 85% seen only once; the top ten take roughly 3.4%. This clone turned up a few times. V lost 10 bases to trimming and J lost 5 bases, with 20 bases between them. The CDR3 runs 14 residues. The germline gives CDR1 ENHRY, CDR2 SYGVKD.

Sample: peripheral blood. The chain has TRBV10-3 and TRBJ1-2, with D tentatively TRBD1 (6 bases). The TCR was taken from a woman aged 18 to 35 with acute or convalescent COVID-19. CDR3 DNA sequence: TGTGCCACCACCGGGGGGGCTGGAGGATATGGCTACACCTTC. This codes for CATTGGAGGYGYTF.